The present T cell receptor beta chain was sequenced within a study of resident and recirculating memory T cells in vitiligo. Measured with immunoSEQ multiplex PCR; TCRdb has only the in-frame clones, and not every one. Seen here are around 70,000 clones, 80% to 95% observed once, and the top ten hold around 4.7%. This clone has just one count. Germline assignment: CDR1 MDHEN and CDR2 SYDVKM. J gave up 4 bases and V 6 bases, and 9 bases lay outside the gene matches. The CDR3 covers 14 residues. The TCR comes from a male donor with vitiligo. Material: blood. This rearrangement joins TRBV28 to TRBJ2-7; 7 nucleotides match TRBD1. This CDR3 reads CASREQGIPYEQYF. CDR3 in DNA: TGTGCCAGCAGGGAACAGGGGATTCCTTACGAGCAGTACTTC.